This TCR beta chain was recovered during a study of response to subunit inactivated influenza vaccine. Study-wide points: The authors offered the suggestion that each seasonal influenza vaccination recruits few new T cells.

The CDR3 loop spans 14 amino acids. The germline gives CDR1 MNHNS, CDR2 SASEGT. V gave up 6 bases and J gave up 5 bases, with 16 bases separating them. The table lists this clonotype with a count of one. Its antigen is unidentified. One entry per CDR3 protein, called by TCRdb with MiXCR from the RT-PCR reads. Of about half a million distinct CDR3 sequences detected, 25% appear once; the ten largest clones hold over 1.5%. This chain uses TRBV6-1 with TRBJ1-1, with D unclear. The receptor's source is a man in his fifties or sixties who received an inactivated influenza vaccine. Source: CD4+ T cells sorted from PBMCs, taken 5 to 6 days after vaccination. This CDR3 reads CASSHGVGMTEAFF. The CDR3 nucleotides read TGTGCCAGCAGCCATGGGGTGGGGATGACTGAAGCTTTCTTT.